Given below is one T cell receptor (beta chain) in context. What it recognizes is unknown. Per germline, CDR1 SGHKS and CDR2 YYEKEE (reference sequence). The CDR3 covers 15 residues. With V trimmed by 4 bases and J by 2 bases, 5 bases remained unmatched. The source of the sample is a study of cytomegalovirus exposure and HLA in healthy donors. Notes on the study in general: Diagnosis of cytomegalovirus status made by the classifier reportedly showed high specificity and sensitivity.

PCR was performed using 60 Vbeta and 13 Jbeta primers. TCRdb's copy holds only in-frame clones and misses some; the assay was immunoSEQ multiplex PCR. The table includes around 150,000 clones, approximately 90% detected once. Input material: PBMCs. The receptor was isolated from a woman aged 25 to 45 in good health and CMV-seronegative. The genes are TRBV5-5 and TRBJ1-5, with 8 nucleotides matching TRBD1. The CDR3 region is CASSRQGYGNQPQHF. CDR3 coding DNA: TGTGCCAGCAGCCGACAGGGGTATGGCAATCAGCCCCAGCATTTT.